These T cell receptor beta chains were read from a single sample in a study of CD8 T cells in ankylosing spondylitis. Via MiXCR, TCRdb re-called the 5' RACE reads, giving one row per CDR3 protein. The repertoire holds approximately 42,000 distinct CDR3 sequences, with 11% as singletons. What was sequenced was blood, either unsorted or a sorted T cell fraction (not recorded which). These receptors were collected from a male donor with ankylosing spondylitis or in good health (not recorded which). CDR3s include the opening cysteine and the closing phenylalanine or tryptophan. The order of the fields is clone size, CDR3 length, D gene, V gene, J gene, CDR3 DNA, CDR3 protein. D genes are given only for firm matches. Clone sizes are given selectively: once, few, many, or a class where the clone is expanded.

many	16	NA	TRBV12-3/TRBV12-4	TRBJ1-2	TGTGCCAGCAGTCCCCTAGCCGACAGCATACCTCATGGCTACACCTTC	CASSPLADSIPHGYTF
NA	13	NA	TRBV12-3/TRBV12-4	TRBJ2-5	TGTGCCAGCAGGGTGACAGGGAGGGAGACCCAGTACTTC	CASRVTGRETQYF
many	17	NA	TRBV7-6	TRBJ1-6	TGTGCCAGCAGCTTTTCAGGGTACCCACAATATAATTCACCCCTCCACTTT	CASSFSGYPQYNSPLHF
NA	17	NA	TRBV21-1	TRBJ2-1	TGTGCCAGCAGCAAGGGTACAGGGGAAGTGAGGTACAATGAGCAGTTCTTC	CASSKGTGEVRYNEQFF
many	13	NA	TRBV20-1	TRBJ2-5	TGCAGTGCTTCGACTCATTACCAAGAGACCCAGTACTTC	CSASTHYQETQYF
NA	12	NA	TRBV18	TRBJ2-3	TGTGCCAGCTCCTTCTTCACAGATACGCAGTATTTT	CASSFFTDTQYF
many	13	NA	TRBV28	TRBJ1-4	TGTGCAGGACAGAGGTCCACTAATGAAAAACTGTTTTTT	CAGQRSTNEKLFF
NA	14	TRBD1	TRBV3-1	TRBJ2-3	TGTGCCAGCAGCCAGACAGGGCACACAGATACGCAGTATTTT	CASSQTGHTDTQYF
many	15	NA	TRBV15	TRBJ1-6	TGTGCCACCAGCAGGGACCTCGACAGGCTGGTGTCCCTCCACTTT	CATSRDLDRLVSLHF
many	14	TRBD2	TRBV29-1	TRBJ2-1	TGCAGCGTCGGACTAGCGGGGGGTTACAATGAGCAGTTCTTC	CSVGLAGGYNEQFF
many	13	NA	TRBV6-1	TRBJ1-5	TGTGCCAGCACCCTGGGGGGGAATCAGCCCCAGCATTTT	CASTLGGNQPQHF
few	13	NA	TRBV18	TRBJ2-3	TGTGCCAGCTCACCATTCGGGGGAGATACGCAGTATTTT	CASSPFGGDTQYF
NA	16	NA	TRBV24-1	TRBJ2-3	TGTGCCACCAGTGACCGATCGAGGGGGTTCACAGATACGCAGTATTTT	CATSDRSRGFTDTQYF
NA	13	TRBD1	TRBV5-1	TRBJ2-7	TGCGCCAGCAGCGGACAGGGATGGTATGAGCAGTACTTC	CASSGQGWYEQYF
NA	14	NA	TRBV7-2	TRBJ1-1	TGTGCCAGCAGCCTCGAGGGTTCTGACACTGAAGCTTTCTTT	CASSLEGSDTEAFF
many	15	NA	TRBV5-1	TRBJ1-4	TGCGCCAGCAGCTTGGAGCCTGCAACTAATGAAAAACTGTTTTTT	CASSLEPATNEKLFF
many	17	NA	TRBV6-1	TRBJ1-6	TGTGCCAGCAGCCCCAGCGGGGGCGTTACGGAAAATTCACCCCTCCACTTT	CASSPSGGVTENSPLHF
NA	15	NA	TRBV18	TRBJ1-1	TGTGCCAGCTCACCACTACGGGGGAAGGTCACTGAAGCTTTCTTT	CASSPLRGKVTEAFF
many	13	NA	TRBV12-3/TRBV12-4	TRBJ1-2	TGTGCCAGCTACTGGGGGATGGGGTATGGCTACACCTTC	CASYWGMGYGYTF
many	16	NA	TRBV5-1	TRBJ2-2	TGCGCCAGCAGCTCCGACCTTCGGACAGACACCGGGGAGCTGTTTTTT	CASSSDLRTDTGELFF
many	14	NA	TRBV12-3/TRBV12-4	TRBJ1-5	TGTGCCAGCAGTTTGTCTTCCGGGAATCAGCCCCAGCATTTT	CASSLSSGNQPQHF
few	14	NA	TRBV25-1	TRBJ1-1	TGTGCCAGCAGCTCTATCAGGGAGAACACTGAAGCTTTCTTT	CASSSIRENTEAFF
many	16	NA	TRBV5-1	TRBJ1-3	TGCGCCAGCAGCTTGGACGGTTCCATTGATGGAAACACCATATATTTT	CASSLDGSIDGNTIYF
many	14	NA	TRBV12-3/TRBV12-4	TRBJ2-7	TGTGCCAGCAGTTTAGAGCCGCCCGGGCACGAGCAGTACTTC	CASSLEPPGHEQYF
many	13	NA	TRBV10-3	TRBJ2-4	TGTGCCATCAGTGAGTCCTTGACAAACATTCAGTACTTC	CAISESLTNIQYF
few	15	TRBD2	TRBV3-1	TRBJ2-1	TGTGCCAGCAGCCAAGCCTTGGGAGGGGTCAATGAGCAGTTCTTC	CASSQALGGVNEQFF
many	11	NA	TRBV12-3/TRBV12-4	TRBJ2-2	TGTGCCAGCAGTTTTACCGGGGAGCTGTTTTTT	CASSFTGELFF
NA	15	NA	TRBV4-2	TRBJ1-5	TGTGCCAGCAGCCAAGTGCTCCAGGGCAATCAGCCCCAGCATTTT	CASSQVLQGNQPQHF
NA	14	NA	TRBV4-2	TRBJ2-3	TGTGCCAGCAGCCAAGGGCAACGCACAGATACGCAGTATTTT	CASSQGQRTDTQYF
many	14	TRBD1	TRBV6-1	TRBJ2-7	TGTGCCAGCAGCTCCGGACAGGGCGACTACGAGCAGTACTTC	CASSSGQGDYEQYF
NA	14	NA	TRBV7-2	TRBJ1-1	TGTGCCAGCAGCTTAGAGGGCCCGAACACTGAAGCTTTCTTT	CASSLEGPNTEAFF
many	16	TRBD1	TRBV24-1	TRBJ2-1	TGTGCCACCAGTGATTTGCTTGGGACAGGGGGCAATGAGCAGTTCTTC	CATSDLLGTGGNEQFF
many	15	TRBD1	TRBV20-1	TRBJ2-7	TGCAGTGCTAGAGCCGGGACAGGGGGCTCCTACGAGCAGTACTTC	CSARAGTGGSYEQYF
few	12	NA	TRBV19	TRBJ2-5	TGTGCCAGTAGTGGCAGGGGCGAGACCCAGTACTTC	CASSGRGETQYF
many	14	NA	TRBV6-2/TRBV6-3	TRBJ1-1	TGTGCCAGCAGTTACACGGGACCCAGGACTGAAGCTTTCTTT	CASSYTGPRTEAFF
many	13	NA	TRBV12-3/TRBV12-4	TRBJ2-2	TGTGCCAGCAGTTTAACCGGGACCGGGGAGCTGTTTTTT	CASSLTGTGELFF
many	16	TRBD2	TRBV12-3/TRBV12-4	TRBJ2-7	TGTGCCAGCAGCTACCCTAGCGGGGACAAACCCTACGAGCAGTACTTC	CASSYPSGDKPYEQYF
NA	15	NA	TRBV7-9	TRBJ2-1	TGTGTCAGCAGCTCGGACAGGATGCGGGGCAATGAGCAGTTCTTC	CVSSSDRMRGNEQFF
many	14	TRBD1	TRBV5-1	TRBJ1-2	TGCGCCAGCAGCTCGGACAGGGGGCAAGGTGGCTACACCTTC	CASSSDRGQGGYTF